Detailed here is one T cell receptor (beta chain). The germline V gene has CDR1 LGHDT and CDR2 YNNKEL (reference sequence). This CDR3 comprises 15 residues. V was pared by 1 base and J by 0 bases, with 9 bases between. How the authors handled the data: Reference gene primers were amplified, and this amplification served to estimate nucleated cell counts. TCRdb keeps only in-frame clones here, not all; method: immunoSEQ multiplex PCR. That table gives V, J and clone size, and the DNA gave D and trimming. The data hold 250,000 to 350,000 clones, with roughly 90% observed a single time. The sample is drawn from a study of blood T cell repertoires in COVID-19. Study background: The study drew acute and convalescent COVID-19 samples from the United States, Italy and Spain.

The TCR was taken from a woman younger than 45 with COVID-19, enrolled during active disease. The chain uses TRBV3-1 (or the pseudogene TRBV3-2) and TRBJ2-5, with D tentatively TRBD1 (5 bases). Sequenced material: peripheral blood. CDR3 loop: CASSQGGIYQETQYF. Written as DNA, the CDR3 is TGTGCCAGCAGCCAAGGGGGCATATACCAAGAGACCCAGTACTTC.